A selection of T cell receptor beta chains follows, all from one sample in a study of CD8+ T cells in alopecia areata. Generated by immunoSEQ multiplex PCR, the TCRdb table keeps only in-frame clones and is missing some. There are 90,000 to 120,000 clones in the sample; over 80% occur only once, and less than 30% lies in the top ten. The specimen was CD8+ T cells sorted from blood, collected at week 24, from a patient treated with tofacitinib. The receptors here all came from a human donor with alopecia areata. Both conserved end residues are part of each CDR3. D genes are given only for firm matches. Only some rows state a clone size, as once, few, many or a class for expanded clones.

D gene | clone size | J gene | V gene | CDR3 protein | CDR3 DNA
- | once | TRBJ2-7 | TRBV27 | CASSDTSYEQYF | TGTGCCAGCTCGGACACGTCCTACGAGCAGTACTTC
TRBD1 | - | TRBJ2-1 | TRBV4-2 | CASSQEESSGGPDQFF | TGTGCCAGCAGCCAAGAAGAGTCTTCAGGGGGCCCAGACCAGTTCTTC
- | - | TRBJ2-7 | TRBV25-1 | CASSEWAATYEQYF | TGTGCCAGCAGTGAATGGGCGGCAACCTACGAGCAGTACTTC
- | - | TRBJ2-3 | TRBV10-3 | CAISDGTHITDTQYF | TGTGCCATCAGTGATGGGACACACATCACAGATACGCAGTATTTT
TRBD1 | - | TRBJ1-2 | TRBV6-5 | CASSYSDRESNYGYTF | TGTGCCAGCAGTTACTCTGACAGGGAGTCAAACTATGGCTACACCTTC
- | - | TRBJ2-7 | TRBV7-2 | CASRDRNYEQYF | TGTGCCAGCAGGGACCGGAACTACGAGCAGTACTTC
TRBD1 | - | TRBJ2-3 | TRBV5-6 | CASSFWGQGADTQYF | TGTGCCAGCAGCTTCTGGGGACAGGGGGCAGATACGCAGTATTTT
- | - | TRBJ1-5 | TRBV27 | CASSLHGAGNQPQHF | TGTGCCAGCAGTTTACATGGGGCCGGCAATCAGCCCCAGCATTTT
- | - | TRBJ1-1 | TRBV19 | CASSFTANTEAFF | TGTGCCAGTAGTTTTACAGCTAACACTGAAGCTTTCTTT
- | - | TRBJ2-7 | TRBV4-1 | CASSQGDGAYEQYF | TGCGCCAGCAGCCAAGGGGACGGGGCCTACGAGCAGTACTTC
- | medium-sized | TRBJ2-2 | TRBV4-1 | CASSQAPFGELFF | TGCGCCAGCAGCCAAGCCCCTTTCGGGGAGCTGTTTTTT
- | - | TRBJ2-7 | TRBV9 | CASSVDEGGSNEQYF | TGTGCCAGCAGCGTAGACGAGGGGGGCTCGAACGAGCAGTACTTC
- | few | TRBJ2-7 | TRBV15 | CATSRDREGSSYEQYF | TGTGCCACCAGCAGAGATCGTGAGGGCTCCTCCTACGAGCAGTACTTC
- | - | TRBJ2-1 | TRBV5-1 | CASSLGQGPYNEQFF | TGCGCCAGCAGCTTGGGGCAGGGTCCCTACAATGAGCAGTTCTTC
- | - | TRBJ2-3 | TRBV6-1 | CASSQAWGGVITDTQYF | TGTGCCAGCAGTCAAGCCTGGGGGGGCGTGATCACAGATACGCAGTATTTT
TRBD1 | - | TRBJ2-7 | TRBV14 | CASSQPGQGSSYEQYF | TGTGCCAGCAGCCAACCGGGACAGGGTTCCTCCTACGAGCAGTACTTC
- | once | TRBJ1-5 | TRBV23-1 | CASSPPSTVTRGPQHF | TGCGCCAGCAGTCCCCCGTCGACAGTCACCCGGGGGCCCCAGCATTTT
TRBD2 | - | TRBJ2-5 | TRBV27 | CASQRLAGHVEETQYF | TGTGCCAGCCAGAGACTAGCGGGGCACGTGGAAGAGACCCAGTACTTC
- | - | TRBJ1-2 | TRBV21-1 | CASSNLRRPYGYTF | TGTGCCAGCAGCAATCTCCGCAGACCCTATGGCTACACCTTC
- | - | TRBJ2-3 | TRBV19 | CASSPLSDTQYF | TGTGCCAGTAGTCCTCTATCGGATACGCAGTATTTT
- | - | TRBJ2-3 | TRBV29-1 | CSVEDRGNGTDTQYF | TGCAGCGTTGAAGATAGGGGGAACGGCACAGATACGCAGTATTTT
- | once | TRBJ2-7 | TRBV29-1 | CSVDRDGYEQYF | TGCAGCGTTGATAGGGACGGATACGAGCAGTACTTC
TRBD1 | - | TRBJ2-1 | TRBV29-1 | CIHPGGNEQFF | TGCATCCATCCAGGGGGAAATGAGCAGTTCTTC
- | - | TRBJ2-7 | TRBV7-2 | CASSTNRLPYFEQYF | TGTGCCAGCAGCACCAACCGGCTACCATATTTCGAGCAGTACTTC
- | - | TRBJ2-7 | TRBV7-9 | CASSLTGEQYF | TGTGCCAGCAGCTTAACAGGGGAGCAGTACTTC
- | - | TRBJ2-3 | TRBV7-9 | CASKLSTDTQYF | TGTGCCAGCAAACTTAGCACAGATACGCAGTATTTT
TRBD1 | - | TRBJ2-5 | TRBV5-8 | CASSSRDRAFQETQYF | TGTGCCAGCAGCTCCCGGGACAGGGCTTTCCAAGAGACCCAGTACTTC
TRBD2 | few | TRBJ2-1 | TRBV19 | CASSAGGDYNEQFF | TGTGCCAGTAGCGCGGGGGGGGACTACAATGAGCAGTTCTTC
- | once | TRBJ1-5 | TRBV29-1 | CSVLIPGYQPQHF | TGCAGCGTTCTTATCCCCGGGTATCAGCCCCAGCATTTT
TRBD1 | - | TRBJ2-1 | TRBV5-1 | CASSYRQGADNEQFF | TGCGCCAGCAGCTACCGACAGGGGGCTGATAATGAGCAGTTCTTC
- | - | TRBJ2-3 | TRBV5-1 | CASSLAYYLRESDTQYF | TGCGCCAGCAGCTTGGCCTACTACCTGAGAGAGTCGGATACGCAGTATTTT
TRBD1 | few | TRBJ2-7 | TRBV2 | CASIRDREYEQYF | TGTGCCAGCATCCGGGACAGGGAGTACGAGCAGTACTTC
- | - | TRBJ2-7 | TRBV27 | CASSSGTTYEQYF | TGTGCCAGCAGTTCAGGAACGACCTACGAGCAGTACTTC
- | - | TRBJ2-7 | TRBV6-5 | CASGNLRDPYEQYF | TGTGCCAGCGGGAACCTCCGGGACCCCTACGAGCAGTACTTC
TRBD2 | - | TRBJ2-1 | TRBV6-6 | CASATGGPGNEQFF | TGTGCCAGCGCTACGGGGGGGCCGGGGAATGAGCAGTTCTTC
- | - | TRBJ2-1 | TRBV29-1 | CSVEGQVTNNEQFF | TGCAGCGTTGAAGGGCAGGTTACAAACAATGAGCAGTTCTTC
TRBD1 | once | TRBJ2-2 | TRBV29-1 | CSVEDAGGGTGELFF | TGCAGCGTTGAAGACGCAGGGGGTGGCACCGGGGAGCTGTTTTTT
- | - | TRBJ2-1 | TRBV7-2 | CASTQGGGHNEQFF | TGTGCCAGCACGCAGGGAGGGGGACACAATGAGCAGTTCTTC
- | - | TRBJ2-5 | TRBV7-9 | CASSLVVQETQYF | TGTGCCAGCAGCTTAGTGGTCCAAGAGACCCAGTACTTC
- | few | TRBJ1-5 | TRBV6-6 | CASSIPLGGNQPQHF | TGTGCCAGCAGCATCCCACTCGGCGGCAATCAGCCCCAGCATTTT
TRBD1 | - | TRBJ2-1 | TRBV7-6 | CASSQRTGGSYNEQFF | TGTGCCAGCAGCCAGAGGACAGGGGGCTCCTACAATGAGCAGTTCTTC
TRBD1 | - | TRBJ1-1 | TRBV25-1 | CASSARGGELDTEAFF | TGTGCCAGCAGCGCCAGGGGGGGGGAATTGGACACTGAAGCTTTCTTT
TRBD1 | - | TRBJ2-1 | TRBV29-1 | CSVPDRGRFNEQFF | TGCAGCGTTCCCGACAGGGGTAGGTTCAATGAGCAGTTCTTC
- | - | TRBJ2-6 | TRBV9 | CASSRGYGANVLTF | TGTGCCAGCAGCCGGGGGTATGGGGCCAACGTCCTGACTTTC
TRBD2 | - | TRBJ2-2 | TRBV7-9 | CASSPGLAGNTGELFF | TGTGCCAGCAGCCCAGGACTAGCGGGGAACACCGGGGAGCTGTTTTTT
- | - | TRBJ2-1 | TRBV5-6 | CASSLRYPAWDAYNEQFF | TGTGCCAGCAGCTTGCGGTACCCCGCCTGGGATGCCTACAATGAGCAGTTCTTC
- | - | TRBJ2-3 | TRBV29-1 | CSVLVPSEFNADTQYF | TGCAGCGTTCTAGTACCGTCGGAATTCAACGCAGATACGCAGTATTTT
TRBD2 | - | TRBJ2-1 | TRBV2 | CASRVGGGSYNEQFF | TGTGCCAGCAGAGTCGGGGGGGGATCCTACAATGAGCAGTTCTTC
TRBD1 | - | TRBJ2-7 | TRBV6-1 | CASSQVGQASYEQYF | TGTGCCAGCAGTCAGGTGGGACAGGCCTCCTACGAGCAGTACTTC
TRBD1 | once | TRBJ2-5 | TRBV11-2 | CASSRPRGQGETQYF | TGTGCCAGCAGCCGACCGAGGGGGCAGGGTGAGACCCAGTACTTC